The rows below give T cell receptor beta chains drawn from one sample of a study of blood T cell repertoires in COVID-19. Repertoires were generated with immunoSEQ multiplex PCR, while TCRdb's copy carries only in-frame clones and drops some. The repertoire holds 160,000 or so clones, with 84% as singletons. Specimen: peripheral blood. The source of these receptors is a woman of 80 years or more with acute or convalescent COVID-19. The CDR3 runs from the conserved cysteine through the conserved F or W. A D gene is named only where the DNA matches it firmly. Where a row states a size, it is once, few, many or the class of an expanded clone; other rows omit it.

d_gene: NA; j_gene: TRBJ1-2; abundance: NA; v_gene: TRBV7-2; CDR3aa: CASSLNLPGYTF; CDR3nt: TGTGCCAGCAGCTTAAACTTACCCGGCTACACCTTC
d_gene: TRBD1; j_gene: TRBJ2-3; abundance: NA; v_gene: TRBV24-1; CDR3aa: CATSDLQTGGASDTQYF; CDR3nt: TGTGCCACCAGTGATTTACAAACAGGGGGCGCATCAGATACGCAGTATTTT
d_gene: NA; j_gene: TRBJ2-7; abundance: few; v_gene: TRBV5-6; CDR3aa: CASRDLAQINSYEQYF; CDR3nt: TGTGCCAGCAGGGATCTAGCCCAGATTAACTCCTACGAGCAGTACTTC
d_gene: TRBD1; j_gene: TRBJ2-1; abundance: NA; v_gene: TRBV18; CDR3aa: CASSPDRGNNEQFF; CDR3nt: TGTGCCAGCTCACCGGACAGGGGAAACAATGAGCAGTTCTTC
d_gene: NA; j_gene: TRBJ1-2; abundance: NA; v_gene: TRBV13; CDR3aa: CASSLGPQGRRGYTF; CDR3nt: TGTGCCAGCAGCTTAGGCCCACAGGGCAGGCGTGGCTACACCTTC
d_gene: NA; j_gene: TRBJ1-1; abundance: NA; v_gene: TRBV5-3; CDR3aa: CARSSQNRVTEAFF; CDR3nt: TGTGCCAGAAGCTCCCAGAACAGGGTCACTGAAGCTTTCTTT
d_gene: TRBD1; j_gene: TRBJ1-4; abundance: NA; v_gene: TRBV7-9; CDR3aa: CASSPRTGEKLFF; CDR3nt: TGTGCCAGCAGCCCCAGGACAGGCGAAAAACTGTTTTTT
d_gene: TRBD1; j_gene: TRBJ2-2; abundance: once; v_gene: TRBV5-1; CDR3aa: CASSLGEGGATGELFF; CDR3nt: TGCGCCAGCAGCTTAGGAGAAGGGGGCGCCACCGGGGAGCTGTTTTTT
d_gene: NA; j_gene: TRBJ1-6; abundance: NA; v_gene: TRBV6-6; CDR3aa: CASSYSESSYNSPLHF; CDR3nt: TGTGCCAGCAGTTACTCGGAGAGCTCATATAATTCACCCCTCCACTTT
d_gene: NA; j_gene: TRBJ1-1; abundance: NA; v_gene: TRBV3-1/TRBV3-2; CDR3aa: CASSQVGQGNTEAFF; CDR3nt: TGTGCCAGCAGCCAAGTCGGGCAGGGGAACACTGAAGCTTTCTTT
d_gene: NA; j_gene: TRBJ1-3; abundance: NA; v_gene: TRBV19; CDR3aa: CASRTRGGSTGNTIYF; CDR3nt: TGTGCCAGTAGGACCCGCGGGGGCAGTACTGGAAACACCATATATTTT
d_gene: NA; j_gene: TRBJ1-2; abundance: NA; v_gene: TRBV28; CDR3aa: CASSPGGTANYGYTF; CDR3nt: TGTGCCAGCAGTCCCGGGGGGACGGCTAACTATGGCTACACCTTC
d_gene: NA; j_gene: TRBJ2-1; abundance: once; v_gene: TRBV19; CDR3aa: CASSISETGTYNEQFF; CDR3nt: TGTGCCAGTAGTATATCCGAGACAGGCACCTACAATGAGCAGTTCTTC
d_gene: NA; j_gene: TRBJ1-3; abundance: NA; v_gene: TRBV19; CDR3aa: CASSRTAFDSGNTIYF; CDR3nt: TGTGCCAGTAGTAGGACAGCTTTCGACTCTGGAAACACCATATATTTT
d_gene: NA; j_gene: TRBJ1-2; abundance: NA; v_gene: TRBV7-9; CDR3aa: CASSLVPGLGYTF; CDR3nt: TGTGCCAGCAGCTTAGTCCCTGGGCTTGGCTACACCTTC
d_gene: NA; j_gene: TRBJ1-1; abundance: once; v_gene: TRBV9; CDR3aa: CASSVRGRDTEAFF; CDR3nt: TGTGCCAGCAGCGTCAGGGGAAGAGACACTGAAGCTTTCTTT
d_gene: TRBD1; j_gene: TRBJ2-3; abundance: NA; v_gene: TRBV10-3; CDR3aa: CAINRDRSTDTQYF; CDR3nt: TGTGCCATCAATCGGGACAGAAGCACAGATACGCAGTATTTT
d_gene: NA; j_gene: TRBJ2-1; abundance: once; v_gene: TRBV28; CDR3aa: CASSHFFRPVASAGDKHNEQFF; CDR3nt: TGTGCCAGCAGTCACTTTTTTCGACCGGTAGCTTCGGCCGGGGACAAGCACAATGAGCAGTTCTTC
d_gene: TRBD1; j_gene: TRBJ1-5; abundance: few; v_gene: TRBV18; CDR3aa: CASSRDRGHNQPQHF; CDR3nt: TGTGCCAGCTCACGGGACAGGGGCCACAATCAGCCCCAGCATTTT
d_gene: NA; j_gene: TRBJ1-1; abundance: once; v_gene: TRBV24-1; CDR3aa: CATSSTSPATEAFF; CDR3nt: TGTGCCACCAGCTCGACATCGCCCGCCACTGAAGCTTTCTTT
d_gene: NA; j_gene: TRBJ2-7; abundance: NA; v_gene: TRBV6-5; CDR3aa: CASSYSQGRLYF; CDR3nt: TGTGCCAGCAGTTACTCCCAGGGCCGGTTATACTTC
d_gene: NA; j_gene: TRBJ1-5; abundance: NA; v_gene: TRBV27; CDR3aa: CASSLSTGLAQPQHF; CDR3nt: TGTGCCAGCAGTTTGTCAACAGGGTTAGCTCAGCCCCAGCATTTT
d_gene: NA; j_gene: TRBJ2-1; abundance: NA; v_gene: TRBV9; CDR3aa: CASSVAGHSGSYNEQFF; CDR3nt: TGTGCCAGCAGCGTAGCAGGCCATTCAGGCTCCTACAATGAGCAGTTCTTC
d_gene: TRBD2; j_gene: TRBJ2-1; abundance: NA; v_gene: TRBV7-7; CDR3aa: CASSRLAGVNEQFF; CDR3nt: TGTGCTAGCAGCAGACTAGCGGGAGTCAATGAGCAGTTCTTC
d_gene: TRBD1; j_gene: TRBJ1-1; abundance: NA; v_gene: TRBV5-1; CDR3aa: CASSPSFGDSNEAFF; CDR3nt: TGCGCCAGCAGCCCCTCCTTCGGGGACAGCAATGAAGCTTTCTTT
d_gene: NA; j_gene: TRBJ2-7; abundance: NA; v_gene: TRBV28; CDR3aa: CASSPLPREQYF; CDR3nt: TGTGCCAGCAGTCCTCTACCGAGGGAGCAGTACTTC
d_gene: NA; j_gene: TRBJ1-3; abundance: many; v_gene: TRBV7-9; CDR3aa: CASSLGGPTSGNTIYF; CDR3nt: TGTGCCAGCAGCTTAGGAGGTCCCACCTCTGGAAACACCATATATTTT
d_gene: TRBD2; j_gene: TRBJ2-7; abundance: NA; v_gene: TRBV11-2; CDR3aa: CASSSNGWGLAGSYEQYF; CDR3nt: TGTGCCAGCAGCTCAAACGGCTGGGGACTAGCGGGAAGCTACGAGCAGTACTTC
d_gene: NA; j_gene: TRBJ2-5; abundance: NA; v_gene: TRBV19; CDR3aa: CASSIGGQETQYF; CDR3nt: TGTGCCAGTAGTATAGGCGGTCAAGAGACCCAGTACTTC
d_gene: TRBD2; j_gene: TRBJ2-7; abundance: NA; v_gene: TRBV13; CDR3aa: CASSLSGGSYEQYF; CDR3nt: TGTGCCAGCAGCTTATCGGGGGGGTCCTACGAGCAGTACTTC
d_gene: NA; j_gene: TRBJ1-2; abundance: once; v_gene: TRBV27; CDR3aa: CASKAFSGANYGYTF; CDR3nt: TGTGCCAGCAAAGCCTTTTCGGGGGCTAACTATGGCTACACCTTC
d_gene: TRBD1; j_gene: TRBJ2-7; abundance: once; v_gene: TRBV29-1; CDR3aa: CSATGLTYEQYF; CDR3nt: TGCAGCGCGACAGGGCTGACCTACGAGCAGTACTTC
d_gene: TRBD1; j_gene: TRBJ1-6; abundance: once; v_gene: TRBV5-1; CDR3aa: CASSRLQGNNSPLHF; CDR3nt: TGCGCCAGCAGCCGACTACAGGGGAATAATTCACCCCTCCACTTT
d_gene: TRBD2; j_gene: TRBJ2-1; abundance: once; v_gene: TRBV6-5; CDR3aa: CAAGGLDNEQFF; CDR3nt: TGTGCCGCGGGAGGGCTAGACAATGAGCAGTTCTTC
d_gene: TRBD2; j_gene: TRBJ2-3; abundance: few; v_gene: TRBV3-1/TRBV3-2; CDR3aa: CASSQDLGGRDTQYF; CDR3nt: TGTGCCAGCAGCCAAGATCTCGGGGGGAGGGATACGCAGTATTTT
d_gene: TRBD1; j_gene: TRBJ1-2; abundance: NA; v_gene: TRBV3-1/TRBV3-2; CDR3aa: CASSQGGQGFGYTF; CDR3nt: TGTGCCAGCAGCCAAGGTGGACAGGGGTTTGGCTACACCTTC
d_gene: NA; j_gene: TRBJ2-3; abundance: NA; v_gene: TRBV30; CDR3aa: CAWSVPGMRQYF; CDR3nt: TGTGCCTGGAGTGTACCGGGGATGAGGCAGTATTTT
d_gene: TRBD1; j_gene: TRBJ2-5; abundance: NA; v_gene: TRBV5-1; CDR3aa: CASSLQGVRETQYF; CDR3nt: TGCGCCAGCAGCCTACAGGGGGTGCGGGAGACCCAGTACTTC
d_gene: NA; j_gene: TRBJ1-6; abundance: NA; v_gene: TRBV3-1/TRBV3-2; CDR3aa: CASSQDTGFWTYHSPLHF; CDR3nt: TGTGCCAGCAGCCAAGATACAGGTTTCTGGACCTACCATTCACCCCTCCACTTT
d_gene: NA; j_gene: TRBJ2-3; abundance: NA; v_gene: TRBV5-6; CDR3aa: CASSQGGGARDTQYF; CDR3nt: TGTGCCAGCAGTCAGGGGGGTGGAGCGCGAGATACGCAGTATTTT
d_gene: NA; j_gene: TRBJ1-1; abundance: NA; v_gene: TRBV28; CDR3aa: CASSFVSGGLNTEAFF; CDR3nt: TGTGCCAGCAGTTTTGTGTCGGGGGGCCTGAACACTGAAGCTTTCTTT
d_gene: NA; j_gene: TRBJ1-2; abundance: NA; v_gene: TRBV19; CDR3aa: CASSMGGYGYTF; CDR3nt: TGTGCCAGTAGTATGGGAGGCTATGGCTACACCTTC
d_gene: TRBD1; j_gene: TRBJ1-2; abundance: NA; v_gene: TRBV5-6; CDR3aa: CAGGTGAIPNYGYTF; CDR3nt: TGTGCCGGAGGGACAGGGGCGATCCCCAACTATGGCTACACCTTC
d_gene: TRBD2; j_gene: TRBJ2-7; abundance: NA; v_gene: TRBV6-5; CDR3aa: CASSSIAGVPSEQYF; CDR3nt: TGTGCCAGCAGTTCTATAGCGGGAGTTCCCTCCGAGCAGTACTTC
d_gene: NA; j_gene: TRBJ1-1; abundance: NA; v_gene: TRBV7-9; CDR3aa: CASTPVGQMTEAFF; CDR3nt: TGTGCCAGCACCCCGGTAGGACAGATGACTGAAGCTTTCTTT
d_gene: NA; j_gene: TRBJ1-1; abundance: NA; v_gene: TRBV6-5; CDR3aa: CASSYYGRTNTEAFF; CDR3nt: TGTGCCAGCAGTTACTATGGCAGAACGAACACTGAAGCTTTCTTT
d_gene: NA; j_gene: TRBJ2-7; abundance: NA; v_gene: TRBV11-2; CDR3aa: CASSLDQYEQYF; CDR3nt: TGTGCCAGCAGCTTAGATCAATACGAGCAGTACTTC
d_gene: NA; j_gene: TRBJ2-7; abundance: NA; v_gene: TRBV28; CDR3aa: CASSSPRIRGSYEQYF; CDR3nt: TGTGCCAGCAGTTCACCTCGCATCAGGGGCTCCTACGAGCAGTACTTC
d_gene: NA; j_gene: TRBJ1-2; abundance: NA; v_gene: TRBV19; CDR3aa: CASSIAIREGPNYGYTF; CDR3nt: TGTGCCAGTAGTATAGCCATCAGGGAGGGCCCTAACTATGGCTACACCTTC
d_gene: NA; j_gene: TRBJ1-3; abundance: NA; v_gene: TRBV6-5; CDR3aa: CASSPFSSGNTIYF; CDR3nt: TGTGCCAGCAGTCCGTTTAGCTCTGGAAACACCATATATTTT
d_gene: NA; j_gene: TRBJ2-1; abundance: NA; v_gene: TRBV3-1/TRBV3-2; CDR3aa: CASSLASRNEQFF; CDR3nt: TGTGCCAGCAGCCTCGCTAGCCGCAATGAGCAGTTCTTC
d_gene: TRBD1; j_gene: TRBJ1-3; abundance: NA; v_gene: TRBV28; CDR3aa: CASSLMTGHSGNTIYF; CDR3nt: TGTGCCAGCAGCTTGATGACAGGGCACTCTGGAAACACCATATATTTT
d_gene: NA; j_gene: TRBJ1-1; abundance: NA; v_gene: TRBV3-1/TRBV3-2; CDR3aa: CASSPLEVNTEAFF; CDR3nt: TGTGCCAGCAGCCCGCTAGAGGTTAACACTGAAGCTTTCTTT
d_gene: NA; j_gene: TRBJ1-2; abundance: NA; v_gene: TRBV7-2; CDR3aa: CASSLEGVGNYGYTF; CDR3nt: TGTGCCAGCAGCTTAGAAGGGGTCGGCAACTATGGCTACACCTTC
d_gene: TRBD2; j_gene: TRBJ2-1; abundance: NA; v_gene: TRBV28; CDR3aa: CASSQLRLAIHNEQFF; CDR3nt: TGTGCCAGCAGTCAACTAAGACTAGCGATTCACAATGAGCAGTTCTTC